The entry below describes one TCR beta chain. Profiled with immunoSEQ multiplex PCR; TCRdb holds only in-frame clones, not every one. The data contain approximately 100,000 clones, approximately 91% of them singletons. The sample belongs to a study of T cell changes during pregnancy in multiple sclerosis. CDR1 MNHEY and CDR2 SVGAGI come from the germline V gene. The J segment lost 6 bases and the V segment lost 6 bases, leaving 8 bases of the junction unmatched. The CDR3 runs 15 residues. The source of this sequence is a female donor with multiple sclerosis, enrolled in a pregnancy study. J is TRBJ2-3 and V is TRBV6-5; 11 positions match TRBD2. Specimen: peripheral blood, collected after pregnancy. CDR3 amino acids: CASSLSSGGTDTQYF. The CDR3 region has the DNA TGTGCCAGCAGCCTGTCTAGCGGGGGGACGGATACGCAGTATTTT.